These 28 T cell receptor beta chains share one sample of origin, sequenced in a study of T cells in Graves' hyperthyroidism and ophthalmopathy. RNA transcripts gave rise to amplified TCR beta CDR3 regions. A set of HTBI primers served as the primers for a first-round RT-PCR of the TCR CDR3. Each CDR3 protein is one row after TCRdb ran MiXCR on the multiplex PCR reads. Of about 530,000 distinct CDR3 sequences in the sample, about a sixth were seen once. The sample was blood. Receptor source: a woman between 18 and 30 years old with Graves' ophthalmopathy.

This clonotype has just a few counts. The chain is built from TRBV6-1 and TRBJ2-2; TRBD2 aligns across 7 bases. Unmatched junction bases numbered 6, after V lost 8 bases and J lost 6 bases. The CDR3 is made up of 13 amino acids. The germline gives CDR1 MNHNS, CDR2 SASEGT. The CDR3 region has the DNA TGTGCCAGCCTTTGGGGGGGGGCCGGGGAGCTGTTTTTT. Encoded protein: CASLWGGAGELFF.

This clonotype was observed at least ten times. This chain connects TRBV5-5 to TRBJ2-7; D not resolved. Germline V gene data show CDR1 as SGHKS and CDR2 as YYEKEE (reference sequence). The CDR3 runs to 13 residues. With 6 bases removed from V and 0 bases from J, the gap between germline ends came to 10 bases. CDR3 in amino acids: CASKLGNSYEQYF. In DNA, the CDR3 is TGTGCCAGCAAATTGGGCAACTCCTACGAGCAGTACTTC.

The chain carries TRBV28 and TRBJ1-2; D unresolved. The germline CDR1 and CDR2 sequences are MDHEN and SYDVKM. V was trimmed by 3 bases and J by 5 bases, leaving 10 bases between them. The CDR3 is 13 amino acids. The DNA of the CDR3 is TGTGCCAGCAGTTTTCCTCGGATTTATGGCTACACCTTC. Amino acids: CASSFPRIYGYTF.

This clonotype appeared many times. The rearrangement joins TRBV28 to TRBJ2-7; TRBD1 might be the D (6 bases). V was shortened by 6 bases and J by 4 bases, with 25 bases between the two germline ends. This CDR3 spans 17 amino acids. The V gene's germline CDR1 is MDHEN and CDR2 SYDVKM. The CDR3 sequence: CASRPPDIGTRSYEQYF. CDR3 nucleotides: TGTGCCAGCAGACCTCCTGACATCGGGACACGAAGTTACGAGCAGTACTTC.

This clonotype was counted only a few times. The chain couples TRBV9 to TRBJ1-1; possibly TRBD1 for D (6 bases). CDR1 SGDLS and CDR2 YYNGEE come from the germline V gene. Trimming took off 2 bases at V and 2 bases at J, with 13 bases between the two ends. The CDR3 extends over 15 amino acids. The CDR3: CASSVGEGGNTEAFF. CDR3 DNA: TGTGCCAGCAGCGTGGGGGAGGGGGGAAACACTGAAGCTTTCTTT.

This clonotype was recorded a few times. The chain uses TRBV2 and TRBJ2-7, with D uncertain. Trimming took off 3 bases at V and 2 bases at J, with 5 bases between the two ends. Germline-derived CDR1 and CDR2 are SNHLY and FYNNEI. CDR3 length: 12 amino acids. This CDR3 is CASSEQAYEQYF. CDR3 DNA: TGTGCCAGCAGTGAGCAGGCCTACGAGCAGTACTTC.

At least ten counts were recorded for this clonotype. V is TRBV6-5 and J is TRBJ2-1, with D perhaps matching TRBD2 (7 bases). The V end was cut by 2 bases, the J end by 7 bases, with 15 bases between. CDR1 MNHEY and CDR2 SVGAGI come from the germline V gene. The CDR3 sequence is 15 residues long. CDR3: CASSYGGAMRNEQFF. DNA of the CDR3: TGTGCCAGCAGTTACGGGGGGGCCATGCGAAATGAGCAGTTCTTC.

The chain recombines TRBV28 with TRBJ1-5; no clear D gene. The CDR3 covers 14 residues. Per the germline V gene, CDR1 is MDHEN and CDR2 is SYDVKM. V lost 4 bases, J lost 0 bases, and 7 bases lay in between. The CDR3 DNA reads as TGTGCCAGCAGTTCAAAATTTAGCAATCAGCCCCAGCATTTT. Protein: CASSSKFSNQPQHF.

This clonotype occurred many times. The genes are TRBV6-2 or TRBV6-3 and TRBJ2-3; 10 bases align to TRBD2. The J segment lost 4 bases and the V segment lost 2 bases, leaving 6 bases of the junction unmatched. The CDR3 loop spans 16 amino acids. Germline V gives CDR1 MNHEY, CDR2 SVGEGT. The CDR3 reads CASSYQRGGNSDTQYF. CDR3 bases: TGTGCCAGCAGTTACCAGCGGGGGGGCAACTCAGATACGCAGTATTTT.

This clonotype was counted at least ten times. The chain joins TRBV5-1 to TRBJ1-1; perhaps TRBD1 as D (6 bases). The CDR3 covers 15 residues. Trimming cost V 3 bases and J 4 bases, with 16 bases left between them. Looked up from germline, CDR1 is SGHRS and CDR2 is YFSETQ. Here the CDR3 DNA reads TGCGCCAGCAGCTCCGGGGGGGGGCGCGTCACTGAAGCTTTCTTT. It specifies CASSSGGGRVTEAFF.

This clonotype was seen repeatedly, ten times or more. The gene calls are TRBV28 and TRBJ2-5; 11 bases fit TRBD1. The CDR3 is made up of 16 amino acids. The germline CDR1 and CDR2 sequences are MDHEN and SYDVKM. V was clipped by 5 bases and J by 2 bases; unmatched bases: 7. CDR3: CASSGMDRGQQETQYF. The CDR3 DNA is TGTGCCAGCAGTGGAATGGACAGGGGGCAACAAGAGACCCAGTACTTC.

This clonotype has a handful of counts. The V gene is TRBV3-1, the J gene TRBJ1-5; D is uncertain. Trimming left V 1 base short and J 0 bases short, with 13 bases between. The V gene's germline CDR1 is LGHDT and CDR2 YNNKEL (reference sequence). The CDR3 spans 17 residues. CDR3 coding DNA: TGTGCCAGCAGCCAAGGAGGGATGGATAATAGCAATCAGCCCCAGCATTTT. Amino acids: CASSQGGMDNSNQPQHF.

This clonotype came up many times. The rearrangement links TRBV5-5 to TRBJ1-1; D is perhaps TRBD1 (5 bases). Per germline, CDR1 SGHKS and CDR2 YYEKEE (reference sequence). V lost 0 bases to trimming and J lost 3 bases, with 9 bases between them. CDR3 length: 14 amino acids. The CDR3, as DNA: TGTGCCAGCAGCTTGGGGACATCTTACACTGAAGCTTTCTTT. Amino acids: CASSLGTSYTEAFF.

This clonotype was seen ten or more times. The chain employs TRBV28 and TRBJ2-3, with D perhaps matching TRBD1 (5 bases). CDR3 length: 16 residues. Trimming took off 4 bases at V and 2 bases at J, with 16 bases between the two ends. Per the germline V gene, CDR1 is MDHEN and CDR2 is SYDVKM. The CDR3 DNA reads TGTGCCAGCAGTTACACGGACACGGACAACACAGATACGCAGTATTTT. This sequence encodes CASSYTDTDNTDTQYF.

CDR3: CASIQGDYEQYF. Here the CDR3 DNA reads TGTGCCAGCATACAGGGTGACTACGAGCAGTACTTC. This chain joins TRBV25-1 and TRBJ2-7, with D perhaps matching TRBD1 (6 bases). Trimming removed 7 bases from V and 3 bases from J, with 10 bases in between. Germline CDR1 reads MGHDK; CDR2 reads SYGVNS. The CDR3 contains 12 residues.

In its sample, this clonotype was seen a few times. V is TRBV29-1 and J is TRBJ2-5; 8 nucleotides line up with TRBD2. Germline V CDR1 and CDR2: SQVTM, ANQGSEA. The CDR3 spans 14 residues. Trimming at V came to 7 bases and at J to 2 bases, leaving 9 bases not matched to a gene. The CDR3 DNA follows: TGCAGCGCGGGGGGGCGGGGATCTCAAGAGACCCAGTACTTC. Translation: CSAGGRGSQETQYF.

Many counts were recorded for this clonotype. The V gene is TRBV6-2 or TRBV6-3, the J gene TRBJ2-5; D could derive from TRBD1 or TRBD2 (5 bases each). Germline values: CDR1 MNHEY, CDR2 SVGEGT. This CDR3 is built from 16 residues. The V gene lost 2 bases and the J gene lost 0 bases, with 13 bases spanning the gap. In DNA, the CDR3 is TGTGCCAGCAGTTACGGGGCTAGCCCGAACCAAGAGACCCAGTACTTC. Translation: CASSYGASPNQETQYF.

In its sample, this clonotype was seen many times. The V and J genes are TRBV27 and TRBJ2-2; 8 positions agree with TRBD2. The CDR3 is made up of 17 amino acids. The V segment lost 3 bases and the J segment 1 base; nucleotides outside the gene matches: 7. The V gene's germline CDR1 is MNHEY and CDR2 SMNVEV (reference sequence). The CDR3 region has the DNA TGTGCCAGCAGTTTTCTCACGAGCGGGAGGAACACCGGGGAGCTGTTTTTT. This encodes CASSFLTSGRNTGELFF.

The chain links TRBV10-3 to TRBJ2-1, with TRBD2 matching 10 bases. Trimming took 7 bases from V and 4 from J; bases not matched to a gene: 22. Germline V lookup: CDR1 ENHRY, CDR2 SYGVKD. CDR3 length equals 20 residues. In nucleotides, the CDR3 is TGTGCCATCAACGACGTCTCGGGGCTAGCGGGAGCCTCCCTATACAATGAGCAGTTCTTC. Protein sequence: CAINDVSGLAGASLYNEQFF.

This clonotype has at least ten counts. V gene TRBV27 combines with J gene TRBJ1-1; the match to TRBD1 covers 8 bases. This CDR3 comprises 13 residues. V shed 6 bases, J shed 5 bases, and the junction held 5 bases outside the gene matches. The V gene's germline CDR1 is MNHEY and CDR2 SMNVEV (reference sequence). The CDR3 reads CASRQGAGTEAFF. The CDR3 DNA reads TGTGCCAGCAGGCAGGGGGCTGGTACTGAAGCTTTCTTT.

This clonotype was detected a few times. V gene TRBV27 combines with J gene TRBJ2-1, with 13 bases matching TRBD2. This CDR3 spans 18 amino acids. Germline values: CDR1 MNHEY, CDR2 SMNVEV (reference sequence). V trimming: 1 base; J trimming: 3 bases; junction bases outside the gene matches: 6. The CDR3 here is CASSLFPGLAGFYNEQFF. CDR3 nucleotides: TGTGCCAGCAGTTTATTTCCGGGACTAGCGGGATTCTACAATGAGCAGTTCTTC.

This clonotype was observed a few times. The V and J genes are TRBV6-2 or TRBV6-3 and TRBJ2-2; perhaps TRBD1 as D (6 bases). V gave up 2 bases and J gave up 5 bases, with 9 bases separating them. From germline, CDR1 is MNHEY and CDR2 SVGEGT. This CDR3 spans 14 amino acids. The CDR3 spells CASSYVQGTGELFF. Here the CDR3 DNA reads TGTGCCAGCAGTTACGTACAGGGAACCGGGGAGCTGTTTTTT.

This clonotype was counted ten times or more. The DNA of the CDR3 is TGCAGTGCTAGCCAGCGGGAGGATGCGCAGTATTTT. It yields the protein CSASQREDAQYF. The genes are TRBV20-1 and TRBJ2-3, with 9 bases fitting TRBD2. V lost 3 bases and J lost 10; bases outside the gene matches: 5. The CDR3 is 12 residues long. Per the germline V gene, CDR1 is DFQATT and CDR2 is SNEGSKA (reference sequence).

This clonotype appeared a few times. V gene TRBV4-3 combines with J gene TRBJ2-1; TRBD2 matches 14 bases. The CDR3 has 20 residues. Germline CDR1 and CDR2: LGHNA and YSLEER. The V segment lost 0 bases and the J segment 8 bases; nucleotides outside the gene matches: 15. Here the CDR3 DNA reads TGCGCCAGCAGCCAAGATCTTCCCGAGGGACTAGCGGGAGTTAGTGATGAGCAGTTCTTC. Translation: CASSQDLPEGLAGVSDEQFF.

The CDR3 loop is CASRQGTDEQYF. The CDR3 coding sequence is TGTGCCAGCAGGCAGGGGACAGACGAGCAGTACTTC. The gene calls are TRBV6-2 or TRBV6-3 and TRBJ2-7; 7 bases line up with TRBD1. The germline gives CDR1 MNHEY, CDR2 SVGEGT. This CDR3 is 12 amino acids long. After removal of 6 bases from V and 5 bases from J, the junction contained 4 bases not matched to a gene.

This clonotype has just a few counts. The chain uses TRBV19 and TRBJ1-2; no clear D. This CDR3 spans 15 amino acids. V lost 2 bases and J lost 2, with 12 bases in between. Germline CDR1 LNHDA, CDR2 SQIVND (reference sequence). The CDR3 protein is CASSITAAMNYGYTF. The CDR3 DNA reads TGTGCCAGTAGTATAACGGCCGCTATGAACTATGGCTACACCTTC.

This clonotype has a count of ten or more. The rearrangement joins TRBV28 to TRBJ2-7; D ambiguous. Trimming removed 6 bases at V and 0 bases at J, with 9 bases between. Germline-derived CDR1 and CDR2 are MDHEN and SYDVKM. The length of the CDR3 is 13 residues. The CDR3 loop reads CASSSVSSYEQYF. In nucleotides, the CDR3 is TGTGCCAGCAGCAGCGTAAGCTCCTACGAGCAGTACTTC.

This clonotype has ten or more counts. This sequence joins TRBV20-1 and TRBJ1-4, with 11 bases fitting TRBD1. The J segment lost 10 bases and the V segment lost 1 base, leaving 8 bases of the junction unmatched. The CDR3 sequence is 15 residues long. Germline values: CDR1 DFQATT, CDR2 SNEGSKA (reference sequence). CDR3 nucleotide sequence: TGCAGTGCTAGAGGGACAGGGGGCCCCTGGGGAAAACTGTTTTTT. Residues: CSARGTGGPWGKLFF.